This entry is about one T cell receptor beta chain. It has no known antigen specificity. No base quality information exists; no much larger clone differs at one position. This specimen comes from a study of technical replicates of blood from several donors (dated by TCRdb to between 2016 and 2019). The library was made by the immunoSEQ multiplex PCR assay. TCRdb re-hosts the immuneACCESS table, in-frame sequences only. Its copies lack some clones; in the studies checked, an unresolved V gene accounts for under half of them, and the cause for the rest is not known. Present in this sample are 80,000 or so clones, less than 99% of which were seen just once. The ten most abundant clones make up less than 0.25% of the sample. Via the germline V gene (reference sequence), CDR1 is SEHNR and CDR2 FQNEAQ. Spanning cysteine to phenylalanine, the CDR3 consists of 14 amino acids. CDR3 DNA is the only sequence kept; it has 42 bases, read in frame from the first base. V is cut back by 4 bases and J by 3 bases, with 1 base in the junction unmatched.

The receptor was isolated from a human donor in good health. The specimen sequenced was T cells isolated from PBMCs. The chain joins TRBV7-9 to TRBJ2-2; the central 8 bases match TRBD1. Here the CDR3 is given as CASSSTGDTGELFF. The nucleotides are TGTGCCAGCAGCTCGACAGGGGACACCGGGGAGCTGTTTTTT.